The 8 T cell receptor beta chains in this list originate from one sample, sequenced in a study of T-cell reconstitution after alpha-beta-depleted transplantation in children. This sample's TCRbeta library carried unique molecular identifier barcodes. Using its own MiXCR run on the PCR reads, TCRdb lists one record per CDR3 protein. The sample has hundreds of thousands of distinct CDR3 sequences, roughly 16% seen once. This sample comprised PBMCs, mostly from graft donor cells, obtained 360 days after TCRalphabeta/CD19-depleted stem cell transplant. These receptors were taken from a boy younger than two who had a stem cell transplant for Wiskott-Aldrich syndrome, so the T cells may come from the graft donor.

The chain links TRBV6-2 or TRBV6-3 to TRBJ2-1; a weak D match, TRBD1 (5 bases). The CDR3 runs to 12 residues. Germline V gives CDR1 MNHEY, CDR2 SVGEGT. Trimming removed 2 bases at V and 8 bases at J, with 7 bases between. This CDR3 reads CASSYTRDEQFF. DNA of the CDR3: TGTGCCAGCAGTTACACCAGGGATGAGCAGTTCTTC.

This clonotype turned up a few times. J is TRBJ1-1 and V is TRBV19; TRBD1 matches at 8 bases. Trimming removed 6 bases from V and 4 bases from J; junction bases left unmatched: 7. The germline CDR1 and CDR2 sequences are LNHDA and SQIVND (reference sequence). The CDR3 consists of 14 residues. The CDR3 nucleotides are TGTGCCAGTAGCTACAGGGGGGCCGGCACTGAAGCTTTCTTT. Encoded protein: CASSYRGAGTEAFF.

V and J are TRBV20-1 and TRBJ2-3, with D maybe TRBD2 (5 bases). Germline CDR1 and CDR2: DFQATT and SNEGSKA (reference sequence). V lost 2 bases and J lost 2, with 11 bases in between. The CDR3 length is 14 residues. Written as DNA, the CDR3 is TGCAGTGCTAGACCGGGGTCTTTCACAGATACGCAGTATTTT. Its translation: CSARPGSFTDTQYF.

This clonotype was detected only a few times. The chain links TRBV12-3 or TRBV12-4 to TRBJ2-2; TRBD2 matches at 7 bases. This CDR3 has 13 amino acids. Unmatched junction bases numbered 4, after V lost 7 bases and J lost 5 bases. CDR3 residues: CASTPAGTGELFF. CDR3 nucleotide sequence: TGTGCCAGCACTCCAGCGGGGACCGGGGAGCTGTTTTTT.

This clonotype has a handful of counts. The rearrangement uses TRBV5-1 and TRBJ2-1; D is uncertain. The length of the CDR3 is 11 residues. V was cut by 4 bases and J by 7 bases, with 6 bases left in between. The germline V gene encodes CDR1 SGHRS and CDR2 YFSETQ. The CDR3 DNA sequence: TGCGCCAGCAGCAGAAGAAATGAGCAGTTCTTC. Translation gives CASSRRNEQFF.

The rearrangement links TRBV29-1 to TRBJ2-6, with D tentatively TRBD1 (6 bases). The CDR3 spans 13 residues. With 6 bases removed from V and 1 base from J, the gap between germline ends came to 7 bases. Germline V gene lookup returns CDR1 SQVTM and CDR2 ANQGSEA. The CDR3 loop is CSVGQSGANVLTF. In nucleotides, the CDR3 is TGCAGCGTCGGACAGTCTGGGGCCAACGTCCTGACTTTC.

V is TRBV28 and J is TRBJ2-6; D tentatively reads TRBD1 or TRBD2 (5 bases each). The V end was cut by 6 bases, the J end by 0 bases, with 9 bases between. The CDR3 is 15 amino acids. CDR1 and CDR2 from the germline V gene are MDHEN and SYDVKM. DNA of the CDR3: TGTGCCAGCAGCCGGGGCAACTCTGGGGCCAACGTCCTGACTTTC. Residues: CASSRGNSGANVLTF.

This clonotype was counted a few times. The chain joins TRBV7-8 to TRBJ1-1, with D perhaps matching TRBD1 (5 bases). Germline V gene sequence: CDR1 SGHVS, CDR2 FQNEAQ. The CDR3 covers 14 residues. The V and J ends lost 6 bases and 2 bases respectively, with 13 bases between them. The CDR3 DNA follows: TGTGCCAGCAGTCAAGGGACGGCTAACACTGAAGCTTTCTTT. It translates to CASSQGTANTEAFF.